This TCR beta chain is drawn from a study of blood T cell repertoires in COVID-19. Study context: The United States, Italy and Spain were the sources of the acute and convalescent COVID-19 samples. T cells, B-cell-depleted T cells, or PBMCs supplied cDNA or gDNA.

Here immunoSEQ multiplex PCR was the method, and the copy in TCRdb shows in-frame clones only, minus some. The table has around 370,000 clones, about 90% seen once. It was during active infection that Seattle patients were enrolled and then longitudinally followed. This clonotype was sampled from an older woman with COVID-19, enrolled during active disease. The specimen sequenced was peripheral blood.

The DNA of the CDR3 is TGCGCCAGCAGCTTGGCCACTAGGAAGGAATATGGCTACACCTTC. Translating gives CASSLATRKEYGYTF. This rearrangement joins TRBV5-1 to TRBJ1-2; no firm D call. V was cut by 0 bases and J by 5 bases, with 14 bases left in between. The CDR3 runs to 15 residues. Germline V gives CDR1 SGHRS, CDR2 YFSETQ.